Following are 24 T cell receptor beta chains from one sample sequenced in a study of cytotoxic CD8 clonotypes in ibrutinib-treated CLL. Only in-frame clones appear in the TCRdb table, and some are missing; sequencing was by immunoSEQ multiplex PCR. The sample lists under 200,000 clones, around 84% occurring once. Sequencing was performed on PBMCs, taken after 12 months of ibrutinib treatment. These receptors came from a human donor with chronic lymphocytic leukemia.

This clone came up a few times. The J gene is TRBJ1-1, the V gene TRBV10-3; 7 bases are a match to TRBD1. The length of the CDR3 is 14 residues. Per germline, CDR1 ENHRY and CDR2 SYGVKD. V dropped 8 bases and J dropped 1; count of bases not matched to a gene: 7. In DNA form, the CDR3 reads TGTGCCATCGCTCAACAGGGGTGGAACACTGAAGCTTTCTTT. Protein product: CAIAQQGWNTEAFF.

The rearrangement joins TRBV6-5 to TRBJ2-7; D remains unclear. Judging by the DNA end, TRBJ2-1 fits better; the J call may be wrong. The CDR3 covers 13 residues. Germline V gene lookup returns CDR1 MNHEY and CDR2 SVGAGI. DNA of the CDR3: TGTGCCAGCAGTTCTATCGGTCTCAATGAGCAGTTCTTC. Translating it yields CASSSIGLNEQFF.

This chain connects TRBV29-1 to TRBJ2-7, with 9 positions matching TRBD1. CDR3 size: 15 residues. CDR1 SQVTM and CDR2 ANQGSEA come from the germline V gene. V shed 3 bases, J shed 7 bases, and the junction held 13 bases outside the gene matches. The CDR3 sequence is CSVDAGGTGSSEQYF. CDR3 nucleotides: TGCAGCGTTGATGCCGGGGGGACAGGGTCCTCAGAGCAGTACTTC.

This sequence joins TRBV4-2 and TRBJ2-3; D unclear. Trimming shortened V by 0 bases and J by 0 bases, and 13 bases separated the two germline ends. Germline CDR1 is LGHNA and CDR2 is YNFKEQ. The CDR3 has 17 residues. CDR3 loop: CASSQELTSWSTDTQYF. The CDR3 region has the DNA TGTGCCAGCAGCCAAGAATTAACCTCCTGGAGCACAGATACGCAGTATTTT.

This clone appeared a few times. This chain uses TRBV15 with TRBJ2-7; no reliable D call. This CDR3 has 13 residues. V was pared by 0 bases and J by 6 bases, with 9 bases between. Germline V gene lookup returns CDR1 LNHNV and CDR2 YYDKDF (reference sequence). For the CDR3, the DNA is TGTGCCACCAGCAGAGATGAGGCAGGCGAGCAGTACTTC. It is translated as CATSRDEAGEQYF.

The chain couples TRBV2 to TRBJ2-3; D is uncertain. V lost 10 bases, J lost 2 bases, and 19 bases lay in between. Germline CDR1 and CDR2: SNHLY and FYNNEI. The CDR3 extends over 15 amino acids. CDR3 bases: TGTGCCACCTCCTGGTCCTCGCGAGACACAGATACGCAGTATTTT. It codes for CATSWSSRDTDTQYF.

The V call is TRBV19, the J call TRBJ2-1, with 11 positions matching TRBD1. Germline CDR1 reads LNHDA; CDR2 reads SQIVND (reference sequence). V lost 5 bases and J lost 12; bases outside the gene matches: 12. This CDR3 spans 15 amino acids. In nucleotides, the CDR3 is TGTGCCAGTAGTCCGGGACAGGGGGAAAGGGTGGGGCAGTTCTTC. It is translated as CASSPGQGERVGQFF.

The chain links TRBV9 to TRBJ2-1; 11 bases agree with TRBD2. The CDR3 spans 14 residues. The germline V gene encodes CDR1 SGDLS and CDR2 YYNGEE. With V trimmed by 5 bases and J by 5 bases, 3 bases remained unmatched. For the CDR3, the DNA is TGTGCCAGCAGAGTGGGACTAGCGGACAATGAGCAGTTCTTC. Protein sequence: CASRVGLADNEQFF.

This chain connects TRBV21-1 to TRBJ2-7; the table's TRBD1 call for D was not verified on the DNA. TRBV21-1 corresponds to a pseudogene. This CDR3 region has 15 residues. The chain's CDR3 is CASKRRTGNVYEQYF. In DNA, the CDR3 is TGTGCCAGCAAAAGAAGGACAGGGAATGTATACGAGCAGTACTTC.

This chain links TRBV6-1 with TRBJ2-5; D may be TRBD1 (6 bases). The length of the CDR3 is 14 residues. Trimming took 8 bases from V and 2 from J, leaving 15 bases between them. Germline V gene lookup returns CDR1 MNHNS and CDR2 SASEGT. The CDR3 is CASALGTTQETQYF. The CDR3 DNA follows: TGTGCCAGCGCACTTGGGACAACGCAAGAGACCCAGTACTTC.

The CDR3 here is CASSTYGVGSFEQYF. The CDR3 DNA sequence: TGTGCCAGTAGTACCTATGGAGTGGGTAGTTTTGAGCAGTACTTC. V usage is TRBV19 and J usage is TRBJ2-7; D call uncertain. This CDR3 comprises 15 residues. The V end lost 4 bases, the J end lost 7 bases, and 20 bases lay between the germline ends. The germline CDR1 and CDR2 sequences are LNHDA and SQIVND (reference sequence). The whole variable domain, remainder taken from reference TRBV19 and TRBJ2-7, is DGGITQSPKYLFRKEGQNVTLSCEQNLNHDAMYWYRQDPGQGLRLIYYSQIVNDFQKGDIAEGYSVSREKKESFPLTVTSAQKNPTAFYLCASSTYGVGSFEQYFGPGTRLTVT.

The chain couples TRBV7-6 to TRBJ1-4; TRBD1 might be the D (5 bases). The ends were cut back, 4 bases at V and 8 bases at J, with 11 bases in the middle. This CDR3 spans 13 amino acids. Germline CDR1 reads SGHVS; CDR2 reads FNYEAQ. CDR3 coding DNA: TGTGCCAGCAGCTCGAGGGACGGCGAAAAACTGTTTTTT. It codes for CASSSRDGEKLFF.

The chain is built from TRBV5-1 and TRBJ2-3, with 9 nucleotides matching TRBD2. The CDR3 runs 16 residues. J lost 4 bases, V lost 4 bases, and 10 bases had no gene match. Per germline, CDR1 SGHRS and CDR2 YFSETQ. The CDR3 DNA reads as TGCGCCAGCAGCCTCGGGACTAGCATCCGAGCAGATACGCAGTATTTT. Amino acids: CASSLGTSIRADTQYF.

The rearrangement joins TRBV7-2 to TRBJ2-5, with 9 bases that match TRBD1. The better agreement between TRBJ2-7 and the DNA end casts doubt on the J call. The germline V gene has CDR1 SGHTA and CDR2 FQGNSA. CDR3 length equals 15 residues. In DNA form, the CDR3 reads TGTGCCAGCAGCAGCTTGGGGACAGGGCCCTACGAGCAGTACTTC. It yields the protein CASSSLGTGPYEQYF.

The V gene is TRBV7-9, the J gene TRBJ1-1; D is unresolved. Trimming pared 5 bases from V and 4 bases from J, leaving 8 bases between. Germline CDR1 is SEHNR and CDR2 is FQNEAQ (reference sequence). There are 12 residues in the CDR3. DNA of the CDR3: TGTGCCAGCAGCCTCGGGAGCACTGAAGCTTTCTTT. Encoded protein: CASSLGSTEAFF.

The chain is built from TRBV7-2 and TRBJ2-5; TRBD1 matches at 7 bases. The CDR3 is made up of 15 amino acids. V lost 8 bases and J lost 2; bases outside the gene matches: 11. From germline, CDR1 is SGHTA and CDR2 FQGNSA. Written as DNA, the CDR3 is TGTGCCAGCGGGGCTCTACAGGGGTATCAAGAGACCCAGTACTTC. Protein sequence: CASGALQGYQETQYF.

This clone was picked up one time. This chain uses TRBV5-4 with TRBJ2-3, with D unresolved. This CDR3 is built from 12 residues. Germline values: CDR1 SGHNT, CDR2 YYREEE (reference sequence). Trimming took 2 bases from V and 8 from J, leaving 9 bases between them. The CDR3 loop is CASSFWQITQYF. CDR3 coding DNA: TGTGCCAGCAGCTTTTGGCAGATTACGCAGTATTTT. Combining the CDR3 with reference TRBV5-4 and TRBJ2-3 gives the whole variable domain ETGVTQSPTHLIKTRGQQVTLRCSSQSGHNTVSWYQQALGQGPQFIFQYYREEENGRGNFPPRFSGLQFPNYSSELNVNALELDDSALYLCASSFWQITQYFGPGTRLTVL.

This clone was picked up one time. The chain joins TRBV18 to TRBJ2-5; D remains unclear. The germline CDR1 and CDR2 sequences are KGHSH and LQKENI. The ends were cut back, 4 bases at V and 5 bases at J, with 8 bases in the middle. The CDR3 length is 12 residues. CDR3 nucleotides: TGTGCCAGCTCACAAGTCGGTGAGACCCAGTACTTC. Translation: CASSQVGETQYF.

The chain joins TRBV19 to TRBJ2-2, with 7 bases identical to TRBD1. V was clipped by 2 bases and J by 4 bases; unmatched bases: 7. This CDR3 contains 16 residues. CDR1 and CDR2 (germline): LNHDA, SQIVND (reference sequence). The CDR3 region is CASSIRGGASTGELFF. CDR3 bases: TGTGCCAGTAGTATAAGAGGGGGCGCGAGCACCGGGGAGCTGTTTTTT.

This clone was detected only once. The CDR3 coding sequence is TGTGCCATGGGACAGGGAAGGGAAAAACTGTTTTTT. Translation gives CAMGQGREKLFF. The genes are TRBV10-3 and TRBJ1-4; 9 bases agree with TRBD1. V lost 9 bases to trimming and J lost 8 bases; unmatched junction nucleotides: 4. The CDR3 is 12 residues long. Germline CDR1 ENHRY, CDR2 SYGVKD.

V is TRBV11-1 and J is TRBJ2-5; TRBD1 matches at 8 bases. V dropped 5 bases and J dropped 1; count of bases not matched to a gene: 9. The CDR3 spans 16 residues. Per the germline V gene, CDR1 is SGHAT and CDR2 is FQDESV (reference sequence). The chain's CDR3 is CASSPPAGTGQETQYF. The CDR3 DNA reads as TGTGCCAGCAGCCCCCCCGCGGGGACAGGCCAAGAGACCCAGTACTTC.

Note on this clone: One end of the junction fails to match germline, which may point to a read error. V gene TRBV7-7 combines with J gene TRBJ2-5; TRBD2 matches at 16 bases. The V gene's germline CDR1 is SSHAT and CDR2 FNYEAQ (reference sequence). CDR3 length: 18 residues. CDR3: CASSPQGLAGGRAGTQYF. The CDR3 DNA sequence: TGTGCTAGCAGCCCCCAGGGACTAGCGGGAGGGCGTGCGGGGACCCAGTACTTC. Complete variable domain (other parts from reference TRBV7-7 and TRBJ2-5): GAGVSQSPRYKVTKRGQDVTLRCDPISSHATLYWYQQALGQGPEFLTYFNYEAQPDKSGLPSDRFSAERPEGSISTLTIQRTEQRDSAMYRCASSPQGLAGGRAGTQYFGPGTRLLVL.

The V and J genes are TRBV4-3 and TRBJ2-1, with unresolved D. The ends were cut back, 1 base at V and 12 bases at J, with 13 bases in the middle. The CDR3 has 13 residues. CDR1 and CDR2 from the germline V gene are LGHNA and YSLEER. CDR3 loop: CASSQVQGKGQFF. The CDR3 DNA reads TGCGCCAGCAGCCAAGTACAAGGGAAAGGGCAGTTCTTC.

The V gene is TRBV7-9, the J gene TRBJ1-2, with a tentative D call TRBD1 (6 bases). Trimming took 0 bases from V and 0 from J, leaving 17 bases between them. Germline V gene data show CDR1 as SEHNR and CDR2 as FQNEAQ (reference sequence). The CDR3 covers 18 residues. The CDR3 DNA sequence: TGTGCCAGCAGCTTAGCGCACAGGGTTGGCGCTTCTAACTATGGCTACACCTTC. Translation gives CASSLAHRVGASNYGYTF.